The table lists the clone carrying this T cell receptor beta chain with a few counts. V dropped 2 bases and J dropped 6 bases, with 8 bases sitting between them. CDR1 is SQVTM, CDR2 ANQGSEA, per germline. The CDR3 has 12 residues. These data are taken from a study of T-cell reconstitution after alpha-beta-depleted transplantation in children. TCRbeta library preparation incorporated unique molecular identifiers. TCRdb itself ran the PCR reads through MiXCR, one entry per CDR3 protein. The sample consists of more than 450,000 distinct CDR3 sequences, roughly 18% of them appearing once. Source: PBMCs from the stem cell graft donor, taken from the stem cell graft. The chain uses TRBV29-1 and TRBJ2-4; D is uncertain. The clonotype originates from a human donor who donated a stem cell graft to a child with acute lymphoblastic leukemia. The CDR3 DNA sequence: TGCAGCGTTGAATCTTCCAGAAACATTCAGTACTTC. Protein: CSVESSRNIQYF.